These 32 T cell receptor beta chains were all obtained from the same sample, sequenced in a study of blood T cell repertoires in COVID-19. The data were produced by immunoSEQ multiplex PCR, yet TCRdb's version contains in-frame clones alone and is incomplete. The data show over 75,000 clones, around four fifths seen once. The specimen was peripheral blood. These receptors were collected from an older man with acute or convalescent COVID-19.

The gene calls are TRBV6-2 or TRBV6-3 and TRBJ1-2; no reliable D call. CDR1 and CDR2 (germline): MNHEY, SVGEGT. The CDR3 is 14 residues long. Trimming left V 4 bases short and J 3 bases short, with 12 bases between. The CDR3 reads CASSSRRTHYGYTF. CDR3 DNA sequence: TGTGCCAGCAGTTCTCGGCGGACTCACTATGGCTACACCTTC.

The chain links TRBV6-5 to TRBJ2-3; TRBD1 agrees at 7 bases. The junction had 6 bases not matched to a gene; V was cut back by 2 bases and J by 1 base. This CDR3 region has 16 residues. Germline assignment: CDR1 MNHEY and CDR2 SVGAGI. In DNA, the CDR3 is TGTGCCAGCAGTTACGACAGGGTCCCCCGCACAGATACGCAGTATTTT. Residues: CASSYDRVPRTDTQYF.

The chain carries TRBV28 and TRBJ1-1; 9 bases agree with TRBD1. The germline V gene encodes CDR1 MDHEN and CDR2 SYDVKM. The CDR3 runs to 13 residues. V gave up 5 bases and J gave up 9 bases; unmatched junction bases: 7. CDR3 DNA: TGTGCCAGCAGTCCCGGGACAGGGCAGAAAGCTTTCTTT. Its translation: CASSPGTGQKAFF.

The V gene is TRBV25-1, the J gene TRBJ2-1; 9 bases match TRBD2. Germline V CDR1 and CDR2: MGHDK, SYGVNS. The CDR3 length is 15 residues. The V and J ends lost 2 bases and 10 bases, in that order; junction bases with no gene match: 9. For the CDR3, the DNA is TGTGCCAGCAGTGAACAGCGGGGGGATCGTGGCGAGCAGTTCTTC. As protein: CASSEQRGDRGEQFF.

The chain is built from TRBV29-1 and TRBJ1-2, with TRBD1 matching 8 bases. J gave up 14 bases and V 1 base, and 12 bases lay outside the gene matches. Looked up from germline, CDR1 is SQVTM and CDR2 is ANQGSEA. The CDR3 contains 13 residues. CDR3 residues: CSVEVNVDRAETF. The CDR3 DNA follows: TGCAGCGTTGAAGTCAACGTGGACAGGGCGGAGACCTTC.

V and J are TRBV28 and TRBJ1-4; 7 bases agree with TRBD1. From germline, CDR1 is MDHEN and CDR2 SYDVKM. The CDR3 sequence is 15 residues long. V shed 10 bases and J 0 bases; nucleotides not matched to a gene: 8. The CDR3 region is CATQLQGATNEKLFF. CDR3 in DNA: TGTGCCACCCAGCTTCAGGGGGCAACTAATGAAAAACTGTTTTTT. The entire variable domain, with the rest obtained from reference TRBV28 and TRBJ1-4, is as follows: DVKVTQSSRYLVKRTGEKVFLECVQDMDHENMFWYRQDPGLGLRLIYFSYDVKMKEKGDIPEGYSVSREKKERFSLILESASTNQTSMYLCATQLQGATNEKLFFGSGTQLSVL.

This chain connects TRBV3-1 (or the pseudogene TRBV3-2) to TRBJ2-7, with TRBD2 matching over 8 bases. V was clipped by 3 bases and J by 6 bases; unmatched bases: 7. This CDR3 contains 14 residues. Germline-derived CDR1 and CDR2 are LGHDT and YNNKEL (reference sequence). The CDR3, as DNA: TGTGCCAGCAGCCACCCGGGACTAGGGGGCGAGCAGTACTTC. Encoded protein: CASSHPGLGGEQYF.

This chain connects TRBV19 to TRBJ2-5, with D perhaps matching TRBD1 (7 bases). The ends were cut back, 3 bases at V and 5 bases at J, with 13 bases in the middle. Germline CDR1 reads LNHDA; CDR2 reads SQIVND (reference sequence). The CDR3 runs to 14 residues. CDR3 DNA: TGTGCCAGTAGTATTCAGGGGGGCCAGGAGACCCAGTACTTC. As protein: CASSIQGGQETQYF.

V gene TRBV7-2 combines with J gene TRBJ1-6; unclear D gene. Trimming took 4 bases from V and 0 from J, leaving 10 bases between them. The CDR3 is 16 amino acids. Per the germline V gene, CDR1 is SGHTA and CDR2 is FQGNSA. The CDR3 protein is CASSYLGSSYNSPLHF. The CDR3 nucleotides read TGTGCCAGCAGCTATCTCGGGAGCTCCTATAATTCACCCCTCCACTTT. Together with reference TRBV7-2 and TRBJ1-6, the CDR3 gives the full variable domain: GAGVSQSPSNKVTEKGKDVELRCDPISGHTALYWYRQSLGQGLEFLIYFQGNSAPDKSGLPSDRFSAERTGGSVSTLTIQRTQQEDSAVYLCASSYLGSSYNSPLHFGNGTRLTVT.

As to this clone: Other DNA sequences in this specimen translate into the identical CDR3. This chain links TRBV7-9 with TRBJ1-5; D may be TRBD1 (6 bases). The V gene lost 5 bases and the J gene lost 1 base, with 6 bases spanning the gap. CDR1 and CDR2 (germline): SEHNR, FQNEAQ (reference sequence). This CDR3 spans 13 amino acids. CDR3 sequence (DNA): TGTGCCAGCAGCCAGGGGAGCAATCAGCCCCAGCATTTT. It specifies CASSQGSNQPQHF.

The CDR3 region is CASSIDDGTRVNQPQHF. The CDR3 DNA reads as TGTGCCAGTAGTATAGATGACGGGACAAGGGTGAATCAGCCCCAGCATTTT. This chain joins TRBV19 and TRBJ1-5; tentative D call: TRBD1 (6 bases). CDR1 and CDR2 (germline): LNHDA, SQIVND (reference sequence). V lost 0 bases and J 4 bases, leaving 16 bases between the germline ends. This CDR3 region has 17 residues.

The CDR3 is CASSQGLARSGANVLTF. The DNA for the CDR3 is TGTGCCAGCAGCCAGGGACTAGCGCGCTCTGGGGCCAACGTCCTGACTTTC. The gene calls are TRBV4-2 and TRBJ2-6; TRBD2 matches at 10 bases. Germline assignment: CDR1 LGHNA and CDR2 YNFKEQ. CDR3 size: 17 residues. With V trimmed by 3 bases and J by 0 bases, 2 bases remained unmatched.

In its sample, this clone was seen a few times. The chain uses TRBV3-1 (or the pseudogene TRBV3-2) and TRBJ2-1; the match to TRBD1 covers 9 bases. V lost 3 bases, J lost 10 bases, and 7 bases stayed unmatched. The CDR3 contains 14 residues. Germline V gene sequence: CDR1 LGHDT, CDR2 YNNKEL (reference sequence). For the CDR3, the DNA is TGTGCCAGCAGCCATCGGACAGGGGCCCGCGAGCAGTTCTTC. This sequence encodes CASSHRTGAREQFF.

This clone was recorded once. The genes are TRBV28 and TRBJ1-2; 7 positions match TRBD1. This CDR3 is built from 15 residues. The junction had 9 bases not matched to a gene; V was cut back by 4 bases and J by 4 bases. Per germline, CDR1 MDHEN and CDR2 SYDVKM. The CDR3 DNA reads TGTGCCAGCAGTTCCCAGACAGGGAGGTTCTATGGCTACACCTTC. Amino acids: CASSSQTGRFYGYTF.

This clone occurred once. The gene calls are TRBV27 and TRBJ1-1; 8 nucleotides agree with TRBD1. Germline V gives CDR1 MNHEY, CDR2 SMNVEV (reference sequence). The CDR3 spans 16 residues. V was pared by 7 bases and J by 6 bases, with 16 bases of the junction left unmatched. CDR3 DNA sequence: TGTGCCAGCAACTCAGGGACAGGCGGCTTTAAGTCTGAAGCTTTCTTT. As protein: CASNSGTGGFKSEAFF.

This clone was recorded only once. The V gene is TRBV19, the J gene TRBJ2-7, with TRBD1 matching 8 bases. This CDR3 has 14 residues. Germline V gene lookup returns CDR1 LNHDA and CDR2 SQIVND (reference sequence). V lost 6 bases, J lost 3 bases, and 7 bases stayed unmatched. This CDR3 reads CASSPGQDLYEQYF. Written as DNA, the CDR3 is TGTGCCAGTAGCCCGGGACAGGACCTCTACGAGCAGTACTTC. Full variable domain (rest looked up from reference TRBV19 and TRBJ2-7): DGGITQSPKYLFRKEGQNVTLSCEQNLNHDAMYWYRQDPGQGLRLIYYSQIVNDFQKGDIAEGYSVSREKKESFPLTVTSAQKNPTAFYLCASSPGQDLYEQYFGPGTRLTVT.

V is TRBV12-5 and J is TRBJ1-1, with no clear D. Germline V gene data show CDR1 as LGHNT and CDR2 as FRNRAP. This CDR3 spans 15 amino acids. V lost 1 base to trimming and J lost 9 bases, with 18 bases between them. CDR3 in DNA: TGTGCTAGTGGTTTGGGGGGAGGGTTAGAAATTAAAGCTTTCTTT. This translates into CASGLGGGLEIKAFF.

This clone has only a few counts. The chain links TRBV12-3 or TRBV12-4 to TRBJ1-2; TRBD1 agrees at 8 bases. With 6 bases clipped from V and 5 bases from J, the junction kept 5 bases outside the gene matches. The CDR3 runs 13 residues. CDR3 bases: TGTGCCAGCAGCAGGGACAGGATTTATGGCTACACCTTC. This encodes CASSRDRIYGYTF.

This chain connects TRBV14 to TRBJ2-1, with 14 bases fitting TRBD2. Germline CDR1 and CDR2: SGHDN and FVKESK. The CDR3 covers 17 residues. V shed 1 base and J 8 bases; nucleotides not matched to a gene: 7. The CDR3 reads CASSQGGGLAGAYEQFF. The CDR3 region has the DNA TGTGCCAGCAGCCAAGGAGGGGGACTAGCGGGAGCCTATGAGCAGTTCTTC.

Notes on this clone: This same CDR3 is encoded by further DNA sequences in the sample. The chain links TRBV19 to TRBJ1-5; D ambiguous. The V gene's germline CDR1 is LNHDA and CDR2 SQIVND (reference sequence). The CDR3 has 18 residues. Trimming took 5 bases from V and 2 from J, leaving 22 bases between them. CDR3 loop: CASSVVLSPIGGNQPQHF. The CDR3 nucleotides are TGTGCCAGTAGTGTAGTCCTCTCTCCCATAGGAGGCAATCAGCCCCAGCATTTT. Variable domain in full (rest from reference TRBV19 and TRBJ1-5): DGGITQSPKYLFRKEGQNVTLSCEQNLNHDAMYWYRQDPGQGLRLIYYSQIVNDFQKGDIAEGYSVSREKKESFPLTVTSAQKNPTAFYLCASSVVLSPIGGNQPQHFGDGTRLSIL.

V gene TRBV11-2 combines with J gene TRBJ2-7; D may be TRBD2 (6 bases). Germline values: CDR1 SGHAT, CDR2 FQNNGV. Trimming took 2 bases from V and 6 from J, leaving 26 bases between them. CDR3 length: 18 residues. CDR3 in amino acids: CASSLNFSVAAGCLEQYF. CDR3 bases: TGTGCCAGCAGCTTAAATTTTTCGGTCGCGGCGGGGTGCCTCGAGCAGTACTTC. The entire variable domain, with the rest obtained from reference TRBV11-2 and TRBJ2-7, is as follows: EAGVAQSPRYKIIEKRQSVAFWCNPISGHATLYWYQQILGQGPKLLIQFQNNGVVDDSQLPKDRFSAERLKGVDSTLKIQPAKLEDSAVYLCASSLNFSVAAGCLEQYFGPGTRLTVT.

This clone has a handful of counts. The chain recombines TRBV28 with TRBJ1-2; 8 bases line up with TRBD1. This CDR3 has 15 amino acids. After removal of 6 bases from V and 4 bases from J, the junction contained 10 bases not matched to a gene. Germline CDR1 and CDR2: MDHEN and SYDVKM. The DNA for the CDR3 is TGTGCCAGCAGCCGAGGACAGGGTCCGCGCTATGGCTACACCTTC. The encoded protein is CASSRGQGPRYGYTF.

The V gene is TRBV24-1, the J gene TRBJ2-2; TRBD1 might be the D (6 bases). The CDR3 loop spans 16 amino acids. V shed 2 bases and J shed 0 bases, with 9 bases lying between them. Looked up from germline, CDR1 is KGHDR and CDR2 is SFDVKD. The CDR3 loop reads CATSDSGTSNTGELFF. The CDR3 region has the DNA TGTGCCACCAGTGATTCCGGGACATCGAACACCGGGGAGCTGTTTTTT.

The rearrangement joins TRBV4-1 to TRBJ2-4; D might be TRBD2 (6 bases). This CDR3 region has 19 residues. Germline values: CDR1 MGHRA, CDR2 YSYEKL. V lost 1 base and J 3 bases, leaving 22 bases between the germline ends. The CDR3 reads CASSQVGSGSRRGKNIQYF. CDR3 sequence (DNA): TGCGCCAGCAGCCAAGTTGGAAGCGGGTCCCGACGGGGCAAAAACATTCAGTACTTC.

The chain combines TRBV6-5 with TRBJ1-5; D possibly corresponds to TRBD1 (5 bases). CDR1 and CDR2 (germline): MNHEY, SVGAGI. V lost 6 bases to trimming and J lost 3 bases, with 9 bases between them. There are 13 residues in the CDR3. CDR3: CASSRVLNQPQHF. CDR3 coding DNA: TGTGCCAGCAGCAGGGTCCTCAATCAGCCCCAGCATTTT.

V usage is TRBV5-6 and J usage is TRBJ2-1; D may be TRBD2 (6 bases). Germline V gene lookup returns CDR1 SGHDT and CDR2 YYEEEE. Trimming left V 4 bases short and J 10 bases short, with 21 bases between. The CDR3 is made up of 15 amino acids. DNA of the CDR3: TGTGCCAGCAGCCCTGCCCCGGGACTCTTACGCGAGCAGTTCTTC. This sequence encodes CASSPAPGLLREQFF.

The rearrangement links TRBV27 to TRBJ1-5; TRBD1 matches at 7 bases. The CDR3 covers 14 residues. CDR1 and CDR2 from the germline V gene are MNHEY and SMNVEV (reference sequence). J was trimmed by 6 bases and V by 6 bases; bases with no gene match: 8. CDR3 bases: TGTGCCAGCAGCCCGGCAGGGGGTGGTCAGCCCCAGCATTTT. Its translation: CASSPAGGGQPQHF.

This clone was found once. Other DNA sequences in this sample translate to the same CDR3. CDR3 sequence reads: CAWSVQGNTIYF. DNA for the CDR3: TGTGCCTGGAGTGTTCAGGGAAACACCATATATTTT. J is TRBJ1-3 and V is TRBV30; unclear D gene. The CDR3 runs to 12 residues. V lost 0 bases to trimming and J lost 4 bases, with 4 bases between them. The V gene's germline CDR1 is GTSNPN and CDR2 SVGIG (reference sequence).

The V gene is TRBV5-1, the J gene TRBJ1-6; TRBD1 aligns across 9 bases. This CDR3 spans 16 amino acids. V lost 0 bases, J lost 5 bases, and 3 bases stayed unmatched. Germline V gene sequence: CDR1 SGHRS, CDR2 YFSETQ. The CDR3 nucleotides are TGCGCCAGCAGCTTGGTACAGGGGGCAGATAATTCACCCCTCCACTTT. Its translation: CASSLVQGADNSPLHF.

The chain combines TRBV5-1 with TRBJ1-5; D may be TRBD1 (6 bases). From germline, CDR1 is SGHRS and CDR2 YFSETQ. V gave up 4 bases and J gave up 1 base, with 12 bases separating them. CDR3 length: 15 amino acids. The CDR3 spells CASSGSGQSNQPQHF. In DNA, the CDR3 is TGCGCCAGCAGCGGATCCGGACAGAGCAATCAGCCCCAGCATTTT.

The gene calls are TRBV7-3 and TRBJ2-3; unclear D gene. The CDR3 length is 14 residues. From germline, CDR1 is SGHTA and CDR2 FQGTGA. V was cut by 5 bases and J by 6 bases, with 15 bases left in between. The CDR3, as DNA: TGTGCCAGCAGCACATATATCTCCGGGGATACGCAGTATTTT. Its protein is CASSTYISGDTQYF.

The CDR3 sequence: CASSLEQNTEAFF. The CDR3 coding sequence is TGTGCCAGCAGCTTAGAACAAAACACTGAAGCTTTCTTT. The chain is built from TRBV11-3 and TRBJ1-1; unclear D gene. The CDR3 contains 13 residues. V lost 0 bases and J lost 2, with 4 bases in between. Germline CDR1 is SGHNT and CDR2 is YENEEA.